These 16 T cell receptor beta chains share one sample of origin, sequenced in a study of shared clonotypes between healthy human individuals. Only CD45RO-negative cells positively selected for CCR7 counted as naive CD8 cells, so terminally differentiated effector memory CD45RA+ cells were excluded. Clones were read by immunoSEQ multiplex PCR, and TCRdb kept only the in-frame ones, dropping some. The sample shows more than 500,000 clones, 90% to 95% of them seen only once. Sequenced: naive CD8+ T cells sorted from blood. Receptor source: a woman between 25 and 40 years old in good health.

The count of this clone is one. The genes are TRBV2 and TRBJ2-7; TRBD1 matches at 7 bases. The germline gives CDR1 SNHLY, CDR2 FYNNEI. The length of the CDR3 is 15 residues. V was pared by 0 bases and J by 3 bases, with 5 bases of the junction left unmatched. CDR3 bases: TGTGCCAGCAGTGAAGCGGGACAGACCCTCTACGAGCAGTACTTC. It yields the protein CASSEAGQTLYEQYF.

This sequence joins TRBV28 and TRBJ1-1; 8 nucleotides agree with TRBD1. The V segment lost 5 bases and the J segment 3 bases; nucleotides outside the gene matches: 8. Germline CDR1 MDHEN, CDR2 SYDVKM. CDR3 length equals 15 residues. This CDR3 reads CASSLPEGQDTEAFF. In nucleotides, the CDR3 is TGTGCCAGCAGTCTTCCCGAGGGACAGGACACTGAAGCTTTCTTT.

The V and J genes are TRBV7-6 and TRBJ1-6, with TRBD1 identical over 8 bases. Germline values: CDR1 SGHVS, CDR2 FNYEAQ. The V gene end was trimmed by 5 bases and the J gene end by 11 bases; junction bases not matched to a gene: 14. CDR3 size: 16 residues. The CDR3 DNA reads TGTGCCAGCAGCACCTCCCGGACAGGGAGCGGGCCACCCCTCCACTTT. Encoded protein: CASSTSRTGSGPPLHF.

The chain is built from TRBV5-1 and TRBJ2-7; 7 bases map to TRBD1. Germline CDR1 and CDR2: SGHRS and YFSETQ. The CDR3 consists of 15 residues. Unmatched junction bases numbered 12, after V lost 4 bases and J lost 5 bases. Written as DNA, the CDR3 is TGCGCCAGCAGCCCAGAGACCCAACAGGGGAACGAGCAGTACTTC. Amino acids: CASSPETQQGNEQYF.

This rearrangement joins TRBV11-3 to TRBJ2-7; D remains unclear. Germline V gene data show CDR1 as SGHNT and CDR2 as YENEEA. This CDR3 has 12 amino acids. V lost 1 base and J 5 bases, leaving 6 bases between the germline ends. The CDR3 nucleotides read TGTGCCAGCAGCTTAGGGGATAACGAGCAGTACTTC. Residues: CASSLGDNEQYF.

This chain joins TRBV7-9 and TRBJ1-1, with a tentative D call TRBD1 (5 bases). Germline CDR1 reads SEHNR; CDR2 reads FQNEAQ (reference sequence). The CDR3 extends over 14 amino acids. V was cut by 3 bases and J by 3 bases, with 11 bases left in between. The chain's CDR3 is CASSFGGEDTEAFF. The CDR3, as DNA: TGTGCCAGCAGCTTTGGGGGGGAGGACACTGAAGCTTTCTTT.

This rearrangement joins TRBV13 to TRBJ2-7; no reliable D call. The CDR3 is 14 residues long. Trimming shortened V by 0 bases and J by 1 base, and 7 bases separated the two germline ends. CDR1 and CDR2 from the germline V gene are PRHDT and FYEKMQ (reference sequence). CDR3 in amino acids: CASSLGALSYEQYF. The CDR3 DNA is TGTGCCAGCAGCTTAGGGGCCTTATCCTACGAGCAGTACTTC.

This chain uses TRBV2 with TRBJ2-2; TRBD1 matches 9 bases. Trimming at V came to 4 bases and at J to 5 bases, leaving 2 bases not matched to a gene. The CDR3 has 14 amino acids. The V gene's germline CDR1 is SNHLY and CDR2 FYNNEI. The CDR3 coding sequence is TGTGCCAGCAGTGTCGGACAGGGGACCGGGGAGCTGTTTTTT. It yields the protein CASSVGQGTGELFF.

The V call is TRBV21-1, the J call TRBJ2-3; the D segment call TRBD1 is taken from the table without a DNA check. TRBV21-1 is reported as a pseudogene. The CDR3 has 18 amino acids. The DNA for the CDR3 is TGTGCCAGCAGCAAAATAGGATGGGACAGCCCCCGCACAGATACGCAGTATTTT. This sequence encodes CASSKIGWDSPRTDTQYF.

The V and J genes are TRBV27 and TRBJ2-7; TRBD2 matches 7 bases. There are 15 residues in the CDR3. With 0 bases clipped from V and 1 base from J, the junction kept 3 bases outside the gene matches. Germline V gene sequence: CDR1 MNHEY, CDR2 SMNVEV (reference sequence). CDR3 in DNA: TGTGCCAGCAGTTTATCCGGGAGGATTTCCTACGAGCAGTACTTC. Amino acids: CASSLSGRISYEQYF.

The chain combines TRBV28 with TRBJ2-7; D may match TRBD1 or TRBD2 (5 bases each). Looked up from germline, CDR1 is MDHEN and CDR2 is SYDVKM. The CDR3 runs 12 residues. V was cut by 6 bases and J by 7 bases, with 13 bases left in between. The CDR3, as DNA: TGTGCCAGCAGCATGGGGGAGATGGAGCAGTACTTC. This sequence encodes CASSMGEMEQYF. Using reference TRBV28 and TRBJ2-7 for the parts outside the CDR3, the full variable domain is DVKVTQSSRYLVKRTGEKVFLECVQDMDHENMFWYRQDPGLGLRLIYFSYDVKMKEKGDIPEGYSVSREKKERFSLILESASTNQTSMYLCASSMGEMEQYFGPGTRLTVT.

The chain couples TRBV9 to TRBJ2-1; possible D gene TRBD2, 6 bases. This CDR3 contains 13 residues. From germline, CDR1 is SGDLS and CDR2 YYNGEE. V was clipped by 3 bases and J by 10 bases, with 14 bases between them. CDR3 residues: CASSGKSGLEQFF. CDR3 coding DNA: TGTGCCAGCAGCGGAAAGAGCGGGTTGGAGCAGTTCTTC.

This sequence joins TRBV5-8 and TRBJ1-5; D is unclear. The length of the CDR3 is 14 residues. Trimming removed 4 bases from V and 0 bases from J, with 8 bases in between. Germline V gene sequence: CDR1 SGHTS, CDR2 YDEGEE. CDR3 residues: CASSPTYSNQPQHF. Here the CDR3 DNA reads TGTGCCAGCAGCCCCACTTATAGCAATCAGCCCCAGCATTTT.

This sequence joins TRBV7-2 and TRBJ1-2; D may be TRBD1 (6 bases). The CDR3 runs to 16 residues. CDR1 and CDR2 from the germline V gene are SGHTA and FQGNSA. Trimming removed 7 bases from V and 4 bases from J, with 22 bases in between. CDR3 nucleotides: TGTGCCAGCACTAACCCGTGGACAGAACAATCCTATGGCTACACCTTC. Translation gives CASTNPWTEQSYGYTF. The full variable domain, its missing parts supplied by reference TRBV7-2 and TRBJ1-2, is GAGVSQSPSNKVTEKGKDVELRCDPISGHTALYWYRQSLGQGLEFLIYFQGNSAPDKSGLPSDRFSAERTGGSVSTLTIQRTQQEDSAVYLCASTNPWTEQSYGYTFGSGTRLTVV.

The rearrangement uses TRBV6-1 and TRBJ2-2; TRBD1 or TRBD2 may be the D gene (5 bases each). Trimming removed 6 bases at V and 3 bases at J, with 11 bases between. The CDR3 consists of 14 residues. Germline CDR1 MNHNS, CDR2 SASEGT. The CDR3 sequence: CASSSGTYTGELFF. As DNA, the CDR3 is TGTGCCAGCAGCTCCGGGACCTACACCGGGGAGCTGTTTTTT.

This chain links TRBV7-6 with TRBJ2-7, with 9 bases matching TRBD2. The CDR3 length is 15 residues. After removal of 5 bases from V and 2 bases from J, the junction contained 7 bases not matched to a gene. The V gene's germline CDR1 is SGHVS and CDR2 FNYEAQ. DNA of the CDR3: TGTGCCAGCAGCCGTGGCAGCGGGAGGCCCTACGAGCAGTACTTC. Protein sequence: CASSRGSGRPYEQYF.